A selection of T cell receptor beta chains follows, all from one sample in a study of CD8+ T cells in alopecia areata. Using immunoSEQ multiplex PCR, the repertoire was profiled, and TCRdb retains in-frame clones only, with some absent. The sample includes fewer than 250,000 clones, more than 30% seen only once; the top ten take 0.4% to 0.55%. The sequences come from CD4+ T cells sorted from blood, collected at approximately week 34, from a patient treated with tofacitinib. These receptors came from a human donor with alopecia areata. CDR3s leave out the opening cysteine and the closing phenylalanine or tryptophan.

v_call	j_call	cdr3_aa
TRBV7-9	TRBJ2-3	ASSSRTSDYTDTQY
TRBV7-2	TRBJ2-3	ASRTGGAQDTQY
TRBV5-1	TRBJ2-6	ASSFAGAGANVLT
TRBV5-1	TRBJ2-4	ASSLLAGGGGKNIQY
TRBV4-1	TRBJ1-2	ASSLITGSSLWAYGYT
TRBV30	TRBJ1-1	AWRTALEAF
TRBV7-3	TRBJ2-2	ASSRMTANTGELF
TRBV27	TRBJ1-1	ASRRSDRAF
TRBV7-2	TRBJ1-2	ASSPRQGRNGYT
TRBV5-1	TRBJ2-3	ASSSRTSEDTQY
TRBV5-1	TRBJ2-1	ASSPRLAGGSKLVYNEQF
TRBV9	TRBJ2-2	ASSVWDSLNTGELF
TRBV6-4	TRBJ1-1	ASSDPGTRRLEAF
TRBV18	TRBJ1-1	ASSILEMNTEAF
TRBV7-9	TRBJ2-7	ASSSSSYEQY
TRBV6-5	TRBJ2-7	ASSYGTSGGSQQY